This TCR beta chain was recovered during a study of radiotherapy plus CTLA-4 blockade in lung cancer. Generated by immunoSEQ multiplex PCR, the TCRdb table keeps only in-frame clones and is missing some. The sample lists about 73,000 clones; around 87% were seen once. The CDR3 extends over 17 amino acids. V shed 4 bases and J 5 bases; nucleotides not matched to a gene: 16. The germline gives CDR1 SQVTM, CDR2 ANQGSEA. V gene TRBV29-1 combines with J gene TRBJ2-2; 7 nucleotides agree with TRBD2. Sequencing used peripheral blood, obtained from a patient treated with radiotherapy plus ipilimumab. This TCR was sampled from a human donor with non-small cell lung cancer that progressed on radiotherapy plus ipilimumab. The CDR3 nucleotides are TGCAGCGTTGGGTTTCCCCTATCGGGGAGGGAAACCGGGGAGCTGTTTTTT. Translating it yields CSVGFPLSGRETGELFF.